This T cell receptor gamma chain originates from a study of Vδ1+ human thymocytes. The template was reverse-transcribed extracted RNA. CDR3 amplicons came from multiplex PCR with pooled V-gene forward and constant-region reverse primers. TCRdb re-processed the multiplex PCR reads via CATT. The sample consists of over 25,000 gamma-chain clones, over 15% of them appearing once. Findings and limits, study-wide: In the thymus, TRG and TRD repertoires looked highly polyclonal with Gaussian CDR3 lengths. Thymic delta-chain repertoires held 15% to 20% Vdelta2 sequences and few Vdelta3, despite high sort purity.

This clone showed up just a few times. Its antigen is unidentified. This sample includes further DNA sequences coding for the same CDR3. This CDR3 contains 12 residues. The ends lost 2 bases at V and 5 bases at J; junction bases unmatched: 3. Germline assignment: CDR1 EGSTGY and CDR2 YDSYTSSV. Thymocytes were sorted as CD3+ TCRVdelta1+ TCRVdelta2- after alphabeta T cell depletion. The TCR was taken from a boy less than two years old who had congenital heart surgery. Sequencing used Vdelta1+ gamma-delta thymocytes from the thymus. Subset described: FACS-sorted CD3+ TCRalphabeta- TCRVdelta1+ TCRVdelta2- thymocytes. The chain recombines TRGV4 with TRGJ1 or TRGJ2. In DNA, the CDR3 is TGTGCCACCTGGGATGAGAATTATAAGAAACTCTTT. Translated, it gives CATWDENYKKLF.